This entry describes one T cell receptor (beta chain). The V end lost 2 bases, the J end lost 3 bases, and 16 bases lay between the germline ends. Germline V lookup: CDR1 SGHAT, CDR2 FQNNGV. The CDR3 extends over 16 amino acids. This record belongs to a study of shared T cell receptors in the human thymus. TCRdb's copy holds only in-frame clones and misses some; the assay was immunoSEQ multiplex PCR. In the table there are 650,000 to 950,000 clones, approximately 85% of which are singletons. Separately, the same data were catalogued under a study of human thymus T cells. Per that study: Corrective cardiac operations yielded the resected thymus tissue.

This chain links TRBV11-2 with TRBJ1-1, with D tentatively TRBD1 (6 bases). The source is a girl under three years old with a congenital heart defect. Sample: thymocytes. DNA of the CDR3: TGTGCCAGCAGCTTACCAGGGGAAGTGGGAGACACTGAAGCTTTCTTT. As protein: CASSLPGEVGDTEAFF.